This TCR beta chain was identified during a study of lymphopenia after photon versus proton radiotherapy. Trimming stripped 6 bases from V and 3 bases from J, with 12 bases between. CDR3 size: 13 residues. CDR1 GTSNPN and CDR2 SVGIG come from the germline V gene (reference sequence). Using immunoSEQ multiplex PCR, the repertoire was profiled, and TCRdb retains in-frame clones only, with some absent. The sample has about 45,000 clones, 85% seen once. Whole-study findings and limits: After lymphocyte nadir, photon-treated repertoires showed oligoclonal expansion, especially CD8+ Temra. Photon-treated patients lost naive T cells and TCR diversity; proton-treated stayed stable. A bigger post-nadir fall in TCR diversity correlated inversely with survival time in deceased patients. Authors raise, but do not show, better survival with proton therapy.

As for this clone: The target antigen is unknown.

Sequencing was performed on peripheral blood, taken from a patient treated with photon-based radiotherapy. The V gene is TRBV30, the J gene TRBJ2-1, with D possibly TRBD2 on 5 matching bases. The clonotype was recovered from a man in his forties with gastric cancer. The CDR3 protein is CACSAEFYNEQFF. DNA of the CDR3: TGTGCCTGTAGCGCTGAATTCTACAATGAGCAGTTCTTC.